The rows below give T cell receptor beta chains drawn from one sample of a study of OX40 agonist ivuxolimab in advanced cancers. Sequencing used immunoSEQ multiplex PCR; TCRdb keeps in-frame clones, though not all of them. The table lists about 10,000 clones, roughly nine tenths of them singletons, with about 13% in the top ten. The sequencing used CD4+ or CD8+ T cells sorted from blood, collected in a trial of the OX40 agonist ivuxolimab. The receptors shown here come from an adult with an advanced solid tumor such as melanoma, head and neck, liver or kidney cancer. CDR3s include the opening cysteine and the closing phenylalanine or tryptophan. D genes are given only for firm matches. The size entry is marked missing in some rows and otherwise reads once, few, many or a size class.

j_call d_call clone_size v_call cdr3_aa
TRBJ1-2 . . TRBV5-5 CASNPDGGGYGYTF
TRBJ1-3 . few TRBV10-1 CASSESLSSSGNTIYF
TRBJ1-6 TRBD1 . TRBV13 CASSRYLMGQSNSPLHF
TRBJ2-7 . . TRBV5-8 CASSLTRWEQYF
TRBJ2-2 . . TRBV2 CAREDSSNTGELFF
TRBJ2-4 TRBD2 once TRBV13 CASSSGTSGGAGNIQYF
TRBJ1-6 TRBD1 . TRBV27 CASSLDGQGAAYNSPLHF
TRBJ1-5 TRBD1 . TRBV19 CASSTWTGGNQPQHF
TRBJ1-1 TRBD1 . TRBV10-1 CASRGTGATEAFF
TRBJ2-5 TRBD2 once TRBV19 CASSIPGGQYF
TRBJ2-7 . once TRBV7-9 CASSPHTPRPTSSYEQYF
TRBJ1-5 . few TRBV19 CASRPLDTFNLGDQPQHF
TRBJ1-2 . . TRBV27 CASSLWAGYYGYTF
TRBJ2-3 TRBD2 . TRBV19 CASSLSPTSGGAPDTQYF
TRBJ2-2 . . TRBV6-5 CASSQNTGELFF
TRBJ1-2 TRBD1 . TRBV27 CASSLRGDSQWNTF
TRBJ2-3 TRBD2 few TRBV6-4 CASSDDGGGSTDTQYF
TRBJ2-2 TRBD2 . TRBV11-2 CASSSGLAGNTGELFF
TRBJ1-4 . . TRBV5-1 CASSFGLQELTNEKLFF
TRBJ1-4 . . TRBV7-9 CASRPATNEKLFF
TRBJ1-2 . . TRBV11-3 CASSDRDGNYGYTF
TRBJ1-1 TRBD1 . TRBV14 CASSQGTVNTEAFF
TRBJ2-2 . . TRBV4-1 CASSQDPGMVGELFF
TRBJ1-6 TRBD1 once TRBV4-1 CASSQSVGQGSYNSPLHF
TRBJ2-1 . . TRBV5-8 CASSSQTTVPISSSYNEQFF
TRBJ2-7 . . TRBV5-5 CASSFGGDYEQYF
TRBJ1-1 . . TRBV6-1 CASSEWGPTEAFF
TRBJ2-6 . . TRBV28 CASSWISGANVLTF
TRBJ2-5 TRBD2 . TRBV2 CASSEAGGIETQYF
TRBJ2-5 . . TRBV5-6 CASSWMTEGETQYF
TRBJ1-3 . . TRBV5-6 CASSLEGRAGNTIYF
TRBJ2-3 . . TRBV21-1 CASSKDPGTAGDTQYF
TRBJ2-7 . once TRBV9 CASSQGRGTTPYEQYF
TRBJ1-1 TRBD1 . TRBV19 CASRDSGTGVTEAFF
TRBJ2-5 . . TRBV4-1 CASSQIVFQGQYF
TRBJ2-1 TRBD2 once TRBV11-2 CASSSGRVQFF
TRBJ2-4 . . TRBV5-1 CASSRGVGVSAKNIQYF
TRBJ2-3 . . TRBV7-9 CASSLGTDTQYF
TRBJ2-7 . . TRBV6-5 CASSPYAGYEQYF
TRBJ2-1 . once TRBV19 CATSDSPYNEQFF
TRBJ1-1 . . TRBV29-1 CSVDTGYTEAFF
TRBJ2-1 . . TRBV11-2 CASSLALEFEQFF